The following is a T cell receptor (beta chain) sequence with its context. Its specificity is unknown. One junction end does not reproduce the germline sequence, and a read error may be involved. Vbeta (60) and Jbeta (13) primers were used in the PCR. Clones were read by immunoSEQ multiplex PCR, and TCRdb kept only the in-frame ones, dropping some. In the table there are about 140,000 clones, around 79% of which are singletons. This CDR3 has 15 amino acids. Per germline, CDR1 SSHAT and CDR2 FNYEAQ (reference sequence). The record originates from a study of cytomegalovirus exposure and HLA in healthy donors. Study in general: Of the donors genotyped, several hundred in all, around 76% fell in the Caucasian-associated ancestry cluster. Study-wide results and caveats: In a later analysis, across HLA loci, associated TCR counts were highest for DRB1, lowest for HLA-C.

The sample taken for sequencing was PBMCs. The V and J genes are TRBV7-7 and TRBJ2-7, with 8 nucleotides matching TRBD1. The clonotype comes from a female donor in good health and CMV-seronegative. CDR3 sequence (DNA): TGTGCTAGCAGCTTAAGGACAGGGATGCATTACGAGCAGTACTTC. Residues: CASSLRTGMHYEQYF.